The 26 T cell receptor beta chains listed next were all sequenced from one sample in a study of cytomegalovirus exposure and HLA in healthy donors. This PCR relied on a set of 60 Vbeta primers and 13 Jbeta primers. Sequencing was performed with immunoSEQ multiplex PCR; in TCRdb, only in-frame clones are kept and a portion is missing. Here the sample spans about 82,000 clones, around 77% being singletons. Sequenced: PBMCs. The receptors derive from a man aged 45-65 years in good health and CMV-seronegative.

The chain combines TRBV30 with TRBJ1-1; the match to TRBD1 covers 8 bases. The CDR3 has 15 amino acids. J lost 5 bases, V lost 3 bases, and 11 bases had no gene match. The germline gives CDR1 GTSNPN, CDR2 SVGIG (reference sequence). This chain's CDR3 is CAWSHLGQAETEAFF. The DNA for the CDR3 is TGTGCCTGGAGCCACCTGGGACAGGCGGAGACTGAAGCTTTCTTT.

The chain employs TRBV5-5 and TRBJ2-3; 8 bases fit TRBD2. The germline gives CDR1 SGHKS, CDR2 YYEKEE (reference sequence). Unmatched junction bases numbered 10, after V lost 4 bases and J lost 3 bases. The CDR3 sequence is 16 residues long. The CDR3 loop is CASSPPGGARTDTQYF. For the CDR3, the DNA is TGTGCCAGCAGCCCCCCGGGGGGGGCTAGGACAGATACGCAGTATTTT.

The chain links TRBV30 to TRBJ2-4; D call uncertain. The CDR3 contains 13 residues. Between the trimmed V and J ends, which lost 1 base and 1 base, there was a span of 5 bases. Germline values: CDR1 GTSNPN, CDR2 SVGIG (reference sequence). The CDR3: CAWSGPAKNIQYF. For the CDR3, the DNA is TGTGCCTGGAGTGGTCCGGCCAAAAACATTCAGTACTTC. Based on the CDR3 plus reference TRBV30 and TRBJ2-4, the full variable domain is SQTIHQWPATLVQPVGSPLSLECTVEGTSNPNLYWYRQAAGRGLQLLFYSVGIGQISSEVPQNLSASRPQDRQFILSSKKLLLSDSGFYLCAWSGPAKNIQYFGAGTRLSVL.

This clone was seen a single time. This chain connects TRBV30 to TRBJ2-5; 7 bases agree with TRBD2. With 3 bases clipped from V and 5 bases from J, the junction kept 6 bases outside the gene matches. This CDR3 comprises 13 residues. The germline V gene encodes CDR1 GTSNPN and CDR2 SVGIG (reference sequence). The CDR3 bases are TGTGCCTGGAGGATACGGGGGGTCGAGACCCAGTACTTC. Translation: CAWRIRGVETQYF.

V is TRBV4-2 and J is TRBJ2-1; TRBD1 is a possible D gene (5 bases). Trimming pared 2 bases from V and 6 bases from J, leaving 14 bases between. The V gene's germline CDR1 is LGHNA and CDR2 YNFKEQ. The CDR3 loop spans 15 amino acids. CDR3 sequence: CASSQPGSRANEQFF. The CDR3 coding sequence is TGTGCCAGCAGCCAACCTGGCAGCAGGGCCAATGAGCAGTTCTTC.

This chain connects TRBV30 to TRBJ1-5; 10 nucleotides agree with TRBD1. The germline V gene encodes CDR1 GTSNPN and CDR2 SVGIG (reference sequence). With 1 base clipped from V and 4 bases from J, the junction kept 13 bases outside the gene matches. There are 18 residues in the CDR3. The CDR3 nucleotides are TGTGCCTGGAGTGACGGACAGGGGGTCCTTTTTGGTAATCAGCCCCAGCATTTT. It translates to CAWSDGQGVLFGNQPQHF.

The rearrangement joins TRBV7-9 to TRBJ2-7; possible D gene TRBD1, 7 bases. Trimming took off 3 bases at V and 5 bases at J, with 14 bases between the two ends. The CDR3 sequence is 14 residues long. Germline CDR1 reads SEHNR; CDR2 reads FQNEAQ (reference sequence). CDR3 amino acids: CASSLRQGEDEQYF. DNA of the CDR3: TGTGCCAGCAGCTTGCGCCAGGGGGAGGACGAGCAGTACTTC.

V gene TRBV6-1 combines with J gene TRBJ2-4; the D gene is possibly TRBD1 (5 bases). Looked up from germline, CDR1 is MNHNS and CDR2 is SASEGT. The V end was cut by 8 bases, the J end by 16 bases, with 18 bases between. This CDR3 comprises 11 residues. Written as DNA, the CDR3 is TGTGCCAGCGGAACTGACAGTGTACGCTACTTC. Encoded protein: CASGTDSVRYF.

V and J are TRBV5-4 and TRBJ2-5; 9 nucleotides align to TRBD2. After removal of 2 bases from V and 5 bases from J, the junction contained 7 bases not matched to a gene. This CDR3 is built from 15 residues. The germline gives CDR1 SGHNT, CDR2 YYREEE (reference sequence). CDR3 residues: CASSFGLAGWETQYF. CDR3 in DNA: TGTGCCAGCAGCTTCGGGCTAGCGGGGTGGGAGACCCAGTACTTC.

The V gene is TRBV27, the J gene TRBJ2-7; maybe TRBD1 (5 bases). Germline V gene data show CDR1 as MNHEY and CDR2 as SMNVEV (reference sequence). The CDR3 loop spans 13 amino acids. Trimming took off 8 bases at V and 0 bases at J, with 11 bases between the two ends. The CDR3 sequence is CASGLGASYEQYF. The CDR3 DNA sequence: TGTGCCAGCGGGCTTGGGGCCTCCTACGAGCAGTACTTC.

This clone was picked up one time. The chain links TRBV29-1 to TRBJ2-7; 7 bases are a match to TRBD1. Germline V lookup: CDR1 SQVTM, CDR2 ANQGSEA. The V gene end was trimmed by 5 bases and the J gene end by 1 base; junction bases not matched to a gene: 14. This CDR3 spans 16 amino acids. The DNA of the CDR3 is TGCAGCGTTCGAGGGCAGGGGGAATCTTTTTCCTACGAGCAGTACTTC. Translation gives CSVRGQGESFSYEQYF.

The gene calls are TRBV14 and TRBJ1-1; no clear D. The V and J ends lost 4 bases and 9 bases respectively, with 21 bases between them. Germline lookup yields CDR1 SGHDN and CDR2 FVKESK. There are 15 residues in the CDR3. DNA for the CDR3: TGTGCCAGCAGCCCGGATGGACTTATTGCTGGGAAAGCTTTCTTT. Amino acids: CASSPDGLIAGKAFF.

The rearrangement joins TRBV28 to TRBJ1-5; 8 bases fit TRBD1. CDR3 length equals 15 residues. The V segment lost 5 bases and the J segment 0 bases; nucleotides outside the gene matches: 3. Germline-derived CDR1 and CDR2 are MDHEN and SYDVKM. For the CDR3, the DNA is TGTGCCAGCAGTACGGGACAGGTTAGCAATCAGCCCCAGCATTTT. It translates to CASSTGQVSNQPQHF.

The chain couples TRBV4-2 to TRBJ2-1; D is unclear. The V and J ends lost 1 base and 7 bases respectively, with 8 bases between them. Germline V gene sequence: CDR1 LGHNA, CDR2 YNFKEQ. There are 13 residues in the CDR3. Here the CDR3 reads CASSQGAWNEQFF. DNA for the CDR3: TGTGCCAGCAGCCAAGGCGCGTGGAATGAGCAGTTCTTC.

This chain links TRBV7-3 with TRBJ1-1, with 9 bases that match TRBD1. The CDR3 contains 14 residues. The V gene's germline CDR1 is SGHTA and CDR2 FQGTGA. V gave up 4 bases and J gave up 5 bases; unmatched junction bases: 5. CDR3 nucleotide sequence: TGTGCCAGCAGCTCGACAGGGGGGAGGACTGAAGCTTTCTTT. This sequence encodes CASSSTGGRTEAFF. Full variable domain (missing parts from reference TRBV7-3 and TRBJ1-1): GAGVSQTPSNKVTEKGKYVELRCDPISGHTALYWYRQSLGQGPEFLIYFQGTGAADDSGLPNDRFFAVRPEGSVSTLKIQRTERGDSAVYLCASSSTGGRTEAFFGQGTRLTVV.

This clone was seen only a few times. The chain employs TRBV18 and TRBJ2-3, with D maybe TRBD1 (6 bases). Per the germline V gene, CDR1 is KGHSH and CDR2 is LQKENI. CDR3 size: 15 residues. V was pared by 2 bases and J by 3 bases, with 12 bases between. This chain's CDR3 is CASSPVGGPTDTQYF. In DNA form, the CDR3 reads TGTGCCAGCTCACCAGTTGGGGGCCCAACAGATACGCAGTATTTT.

The gene calls are TRBV2 and TRBJ1-2; D might be TRBD1 (6 bases). V was clipped by 1 base and J by 7 bases, with 10 bases between them. There are 13 residues in the CDR3. The germline V gene has CDR1 SNHLY and CDR2 FYNNEI. CDR3 loop: CASSEEGVSGYTF. Written as DNA, the CDR3 is TGTGCCAGCAGTGAAGAGGGGGTGAGTGGCTACACCTTC. Full variable domain (missing parts from reference TRBV2 and TRBJ1-2): EPEVTQTPSHQVTQMGQEVILRCVPISNHLYFYWYRQILGQKVEFLVSFYNNEISEKSEIFDDQFSVERPDGSNFTLKIRSTKLEDSAMYFCASSEEGVSGYTFGSGTRLTVV.

The chain joins TRBV2 to TRBJ2-7; weak D call: TRBD1 (6 bases). V gave up 8 bases and J gave up 6 bases, with 17 bases separating them. The CDR3 is made up of 13 amino acids. CDR1 and CDR2 (germline): SNHLY, FYNNEI. CDR3 sequence reads: CASEKTGASEQYF. CDR3 sequence (DNA): TGTGCCAGCGAGAAGACAGGTGCCTCCGAGCAGTACTTC.

The V gene is TRBV18, the J gene TRBJ2-7; perhaps TRBD2 as D (5 bases). V lost 6 bases and J lost 6, with 12 bases in between. The CDR3 consists of 12 residues. Germline-derived CDR1 and CDR2 are KGHSH and LQKENI. CDR3 sequence reads: CASSHGESEQYF. As DNA, the CDR3 is TGTGCCAGCTCCCACGGGGAAAGCGAGCAGTACTTC.

V usage is TRBV5-1 and J usage is TRBJ2-3; 8 nucleotides align to TRBD2. CDR1 is SGHRS, CDR2 YFSETQ, per germline. V was clipped by 3 bases and J by 2 bases; unmatched bases: 11. The CDR3 has 17 amino acids. The CDR3 nucleotides read TGCGCCAGCAGCTCAGGGAGCGGGAGCAGTAACACAGATACGCAGTATTTT. Amino acid sequence: CASSSGSGSSNTDTQYF.

This chain links TRBV7-9 with TRBJ2-3; 9 nucleotides align to TRBD1. Unmatched junction bases numbered 5, after V lost 5 bases and J lost 5 bases. This CDR3 comprises 14 residues. Looked up from germline, CDR1 is SEHNR and CDR2 is FQNEAQ (reference sequence). In nucleotides, the CDR3 is TGTGCCAGCAGCCGTACAGGGGGCGGAGATACGCAGTATTTT. It is translated as CASSRTGGGDTQYF.

This CDR3 reads CASSLELGGSFGTEAFF. The CDR3 DNA follows: TGCGCCAGCAGCTTGGAGTTAGGGGGCTCGTTTGGCACTGAAGCTTTCTTT. The V and J genes are TRBV5-1 and TRBJ1-1; 7 bases agree with TRBD1. Germline V gene sequence: CDR1 SGHRS, CDR2 YFSETQ. The CDR3 runs 17 residues. Trimming cost V 0 bases and J 4 bases; bases outside gene matches: 12. The full variable domain, with the rest looked up from reference TRBV5-1 and TRBJ1-1, is KAGVTQTPRYLIKTRGQQVTLSCSPISGHRSVSWYQQTPGQGLQFLFEYFSETQRNKGNFPGRFSGRQFSNSRSEMNVSTLELGDSALYLCASSLELGGSFGTEAFFGQGTRLTVV.

The table lists this clone with a count of one. V is TRBV28 and J is TRBJ2-7, with 7 bases lining up with TRBD1. The trim removed 2 bases at V and 7 bases at J, leaving 5 bases unmatched. This CDR3 spans 13 amino acids. Germline-derived CDR1 and CDR2 are MDHEN and SYDVKM. The CDR3 here is CASSLRQGREQYF. The DNA of the CDR3 is TGTGCCAGCAGTTTACGACAGGGCCGAGAGCAGTACTTC.

The chain employs TRBV7-2 and TRBJ2-7; weak D call: TRBD1 (6 bases). Deletions cut 1 base from V and 2 bases from J, with 9 bases between. There are 14 residues in the CDR3. CDR1 and CDR2 from the germline V gene are SGHTA and FQGNSA. CDR3 residues: CASSLVRGTYEQYF. The CDR3 nucleotides read TGTGCCAGCAGCTTAGTTAGGGGGACCTACGAGCAGTACTTC.

A few counts support this clone. The chain has TRBV7-6 and TRBJ2-5; D perhaps matches TRBD1 (6 bases). This CDR3 is 14 amino acids long. V gave up 0 bases and J gave up 4 bases, with 9 bases separating them. Germline assignment: CDR1 SGHVS and CDR2 FNYEAQ. The CDR3 reads CASSLAGGAETQYF. The CDR3 nucleotides are TGTGCCAGCAGCTTAGCTGGGGGCGCAGAGACCCAGTACTTC.

The chain's CDR3 is CASSERPSEQYF. The CDR3 DNA follows: TGTGCCAGCAGCGAGAGACCTAGCGAGCAGTACTTC. The rearrangement uses TRBV7-6 and TRBJ2-7; no clear D gene. V lost 5 bases, J lost 6 bases, and 11 bases lay in between. CDR3 length: 12 amino acids. Germline V gives CDR1 SGHVS, CDR2 FNYEAQ. Complete variable domain (other parts from reference TRBV7-6 and TRBJ2-7): GAGVSQSPRYKVTKRGQDVALRCDPISGHVSLYWYRQALGQGPEFLTYFNYEAQQDKSGLPNDRFSAERPEGSISTLTIQRTEQRDSAMYRCASSERPSEQYFGPGTRLTVT.